This T cell receptor beta chain was found in a study of T cells in Graves' hyperthyroidism and ophthalmopathy. TCR beta CDR3 regions were amplified from RNA. First-round RT-PCR of the TCR CDR3 relied on the HTBI primer set. One entry per CDR3 protein results from TCRdb running MiXCR on the multiplex PCR reads. The sample lists more than 500,000 distinct CDR3 sequences, roughly a sixth occurring once. Lactation, pregnancy, other autoimmune disease or uncontrolled infection excluded patients. Trimming stripped 9 bases from V and 6 bases from J, with 14 bases between. This CDR3 comprises 13 residues. CDR1 is MDHEN and CDR2 is SYDVKM in the germline V gene. This clonotype was counted ten times or more.

Specimen: blood. This clonotype originated in a young woman with Graves' ophthalmopathy. The chain employs TRBV28 and TRBJ2-2, with D possibly being TRBD2 (5 bases). CDR3 coding DNA: TGTGCCAGTCCTAGGCCGGGGTCCGGGGAGCTGTTTTTT. It encodes CASPRPGSGELFF.